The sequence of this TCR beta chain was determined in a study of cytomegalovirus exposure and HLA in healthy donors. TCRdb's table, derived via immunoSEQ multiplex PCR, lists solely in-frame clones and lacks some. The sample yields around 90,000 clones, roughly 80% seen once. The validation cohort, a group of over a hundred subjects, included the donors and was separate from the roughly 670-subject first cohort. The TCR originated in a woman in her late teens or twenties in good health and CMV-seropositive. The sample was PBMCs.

This CDR3 is CASSRGEVDTIYF. The CDR3 coding sequence is TGCGCCAGCAGCCGGGGAGAAGTAGACACCATATATTTT. The chain links TRBV5-1 to TRBJ1-3, with D unresolved. The V end lost 4 bases, the J end lost 8 bases, and 13 bases lay between the germline ends. This CDR3 comprises 13 residues. The germline CDR1 and CDR2 sequences are SGHRS and YFSETQ. The full variable domain, completed using reference TRBV5-1 and TRBJ1-3, is KAGVTQTPRYLIKTRGQQVTLSCSPISGHRSVSWYQQTPGQGLQFLFEYFSETQRNKGNFPGRFSGRQFSNSRSEMNVSTLELGDSALYLCASSRGEVDTIYFGEGSWLTVV.